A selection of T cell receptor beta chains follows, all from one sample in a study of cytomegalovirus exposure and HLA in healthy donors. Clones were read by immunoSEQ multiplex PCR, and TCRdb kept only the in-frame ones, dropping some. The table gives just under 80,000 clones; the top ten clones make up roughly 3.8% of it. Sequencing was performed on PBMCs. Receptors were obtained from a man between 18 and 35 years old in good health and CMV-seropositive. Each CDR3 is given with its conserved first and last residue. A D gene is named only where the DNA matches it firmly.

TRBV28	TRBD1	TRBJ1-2	CASSGTGTARKANYGYTF
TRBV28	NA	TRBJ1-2	CASSLIGGGGYTF
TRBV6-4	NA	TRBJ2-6	CASSDTASGANVLTF
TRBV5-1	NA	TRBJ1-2	CASRTDPAADLYGYTF
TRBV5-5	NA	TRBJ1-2	CASSLDSRSEGYTF
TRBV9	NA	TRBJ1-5	CASSVRLDQPQHF
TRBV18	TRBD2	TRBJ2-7	CASSPQRLAGSYEQYF
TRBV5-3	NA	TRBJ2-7	CAPGVAVFKQYF
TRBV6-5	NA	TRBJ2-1	CASSASGEGGEQFF
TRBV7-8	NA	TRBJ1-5	CASSLGWTDSNQPQHF
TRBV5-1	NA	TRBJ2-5	CASSLYGEETQYF
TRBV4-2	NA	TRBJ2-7	CASSQEGAGIGYEQYF
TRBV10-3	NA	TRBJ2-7	CAISEDGGSYEQYF